The source of this T cell receptor (beta chain) is a study of T cells in Graves' hyperthyroidism and ophthalmopathy. Study outcomes and limitations: Most thyroid clonotypes expanded above 0.001 appeared in blood too. By a 13 V-J model, ophthalmopathy was set apart from stable hyperthyroidism.

Regions amplified from RNA transcripts were the TCR beta CDR3 regions. TCR CDR3 regions were first amplified by RT-PCR with HTBI primers. TCRdb independently ran MiXCR on the multiplex PCR reads; one entry per CDR3 protein. The table has about 500,000 distinct CDR3 sequences, over 45% seen once; the top ten hold about two fifths. This clonotype occurred many times. The antigen is not known. The germline V and J ends were trimmed by 0 bases and 4 bases, with 12 bases remaining between them. The germline CDR1 and CDR2 sequences are SEHNR and FQNEAQ (reference sequence). The CDR3 covers 16 residues. Diagnostic assessment was based on clinical symptoms, serum thyroxine and TRAb, thyroid ultrasound and orbital computed tomography.

This clonotype was obtained from an adult woman with Graves' disease, either hyperthyroidism or ophthalmopathy (not recorded which). Sequencing was done on a sample of peripheral blood or thyroid tissue (not recorded which). This chain uses TRBV7-9 with TRBJ2-2, with D tentatively TRBD1 (6 bases). CDR3 amino acids: CASSLAVGTPTGELFF. CDR3 coding DNA: TGTGCCAGCAGCTTAGCCGTCGGGACACCCACCGGGGAGCTGTTTTTT.